This entry features one TCR beta chain sequence. Its antigen remains unidentified. No base qualities exist here, and no much larger clone lies one base off it. This record belongs to a study of blood T cell repertoires in COVID-19 (dated by TCRdb to the early 2020s). Regarding the study in general: The collaborator samples originated in the United States, Italy and Spain and spanned the acute and convalescent phases of COVID-19. Where HLA class I and class II types were available, the types were taken from metadata supplied by the sample provider, not from assay-based typing. The material from the prospective study consisted of cDNA or gDNA derived from T cells, B-cell-depleted T cells, or PBMCs. A freely available public database, intended as a resource for researchers studying the immune response to SARS-CoV-2, is where the repertoires were released. The sample metadata nearly always contained a de-identified subject ID, COVID-19 status, age in years and sex. Subjects who had been exposed to COVID-19, were actively infected with it, or had recovered from it provided the deeply sampled blood TCRbeta repertoires that made up the dataset. Samples were obtained from the ongoing ImmuneRACE study (first 160 participants) and from over 1,000 subjects provided by 6 global collaborators. What the work shows at the level of the full study, not this receptor alone: How much clinical and demographic metadata was included differed by source and by participant, and the metadata was provided uncurated.

The immunoSEQ Assay, a bias-controlled multiplex PCR, was used to amplify TCRbeta CDR3 regions from genomic DNA. On the study's bioinformatics: The number of nucleated cells in each sample was estimated from the amplification of reference gene primers within the assay. To quantify the absolute abundance of each unique TCRbeta CDR3 rearrangement, sequence reads were collapsed and filtered. For each sample, productive Simpson clonality was calculated by taking the square root of Simpson's diversity index across productive rearrangements. Not all clones reach the TCRdb copy of this immuneACCESS table, which keeps in-frame sequences only. Checked studies attribute under half of the gap to unresolved V genes and leave the rest unexplained. V, J and clone size reflect that table, while D and trimming were determined from the DNA. Counted in this sample were about 280,000 clones; roughly 86% of them appeared once. The ten most abundant clones make up roughly 10% of the sample.

At one collaborating source in Seattle, patients were enrolled during active infection and were followed longitudinally through the course of disease. Whole blood was collected in K2EDTA tubes by collaborating institutions according to the institutions' own protocols. For TCRbeta analysis, collaborators shipped samples in one of three forms: frozen whole blood, isolated PBMCs, or DNA extracted from either of those sample types. The CDR3 sequence holds 16 residues, the cysteine and phenylalanine included. The read is trimmed to its CDR3 DNA, 48 bases read in frame from base 1. V ends up 5 bases short and J 4 bases short, with an unmatched junction base count of 13. Based on the germline V gene, the CDR1 and CDR2 sequences are SGHRS and YFSETQ.

The source of this sequence is a woman aged 25 to 39 with COVID-19, enrolled during active disease. The sequence links TRBV5-1 to TRBJ1-1, with 8 central nucleotides matching TRBD1. The specimen was peripheral blood. The DNA sequence is TGCGCCAGCAGAAAGACAGGGGCCATGGTCGGCACTGAAGCTTTCTTT. Translated, it gives CASRKTGAMVGTEAFF.